This record covers a single T cell receptor (beta chain). This sample was included in a study of blood T cell repertoires in COVID-19. Overall study: From the United States, Italy and Spain came samples of acute and convalescent COVID-19. Sample material is recorded as cDNA or gDNA derived from T cells, B-cell-depleted T cells, or PBMCs.

Produced via immunoSEQ multiplex PCR; TCRdb's table is partial and in-frame only. The table records some 240,000 clones, about nine tenths of them present only once. Sequenced sample: peripheral blood. The sequence derives from a man between 60 and 70 years old who had recovered from COVID-19.

The CDR3 DNA follows: TGTGCCAGCAGCCCAACGATTTGGCCTAGGAACACTGAAGCTTTCTTT. Its translation is CASSPTIWPRNTEAFF. V usage is TRBV9 and J usage is TRBJ1-1; D unclear. Germline-derived CDR1 and CDR2 are SGDLS and YYNGEE. This CDR3 contains 16 residues. The ends were cut back, 4 bases at V and 1 base at J, with 17 bases in the middle.